What follows describes a single T cell receptor (beta chain). Its antigen is still unknown. This sample was included in a study of shared clonotypes between healthy human individuals. The study drew all its donors from Caucasian adults living in Nashville, Tennessee. CD45RA+ naive and CD45RA-negative memory subsets were separated from CD4+ cells. Genomic DNA from each subset was divided evenly over several immunoSEQ plates. Assay: immunoSEQ multiplex PCR; the TCRdb copy retains only in-frame clones and omits some. The data contain about 1.5 million clones, 95% to 99% of them singletons. CDR1 is MDHEN, CDR2 SYDVKM, per germline. CDR3 length equals 13 residues. V lost 4 bases and J 6 bases, leaving 10 bases between the germline ends. Broader study findings: Shared clonotypes across all four donors exceeded non-shared ones in generation probability.

The receptor was isolated from a man aged 25 to 40 in good health. Sequences were obtained from naive CD4+ T cells sorted from blood. Subset reported: CD45RA+ positively selected. The J gene is TRBJ2-1, the V gene TRBV28; D call uncertain. The CDR3 reads CASSSSDRNEQFF. The CDR3 coding sequence is TGTGCCAGCAGTTCGAGTGATCGCAATGAGCAGTTCTTC.